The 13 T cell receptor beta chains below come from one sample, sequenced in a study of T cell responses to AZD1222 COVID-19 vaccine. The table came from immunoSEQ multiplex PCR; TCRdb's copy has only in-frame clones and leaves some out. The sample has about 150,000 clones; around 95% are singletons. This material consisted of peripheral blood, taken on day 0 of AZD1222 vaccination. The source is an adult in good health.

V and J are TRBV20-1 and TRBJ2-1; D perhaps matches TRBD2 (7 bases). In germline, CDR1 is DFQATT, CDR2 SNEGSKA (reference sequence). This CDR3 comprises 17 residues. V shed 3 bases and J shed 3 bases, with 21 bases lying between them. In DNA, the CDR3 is TGCAGTGCTAGTAACCGAGGGGCGGGGGCGCGCTACAATGAGCAGTTCTTC. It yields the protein CSASNRGAGARYNEQFF.

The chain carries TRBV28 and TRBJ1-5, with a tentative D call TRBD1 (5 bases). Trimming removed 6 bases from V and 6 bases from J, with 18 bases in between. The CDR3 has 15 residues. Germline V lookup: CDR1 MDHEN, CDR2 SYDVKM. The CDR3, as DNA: TGTGCCAGCAGCTGGGACCTCGCTGTAAGTCAGCCCCAGCATTTT. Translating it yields CASSWDLAVSQPQHF. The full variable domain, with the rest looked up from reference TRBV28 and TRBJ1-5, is DVKVTQSSRYLVKRTGEKVFLECVQDMDHENMFWYRQDPGLGLRLIYFSYDVKMKEKGDIPEGYSVSREKKERFSLILESASTNQTSMYLCASSWDLAVSQPQHFGDGTRLSIL.

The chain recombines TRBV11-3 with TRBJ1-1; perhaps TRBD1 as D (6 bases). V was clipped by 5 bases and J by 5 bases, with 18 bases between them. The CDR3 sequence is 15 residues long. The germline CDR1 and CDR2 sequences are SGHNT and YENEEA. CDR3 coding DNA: TGTGCCAGCAGCAGGGGGGGGCCGGGGGATACTGAAGCTTTCTTT. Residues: CASSRGGPGDTEAFF.

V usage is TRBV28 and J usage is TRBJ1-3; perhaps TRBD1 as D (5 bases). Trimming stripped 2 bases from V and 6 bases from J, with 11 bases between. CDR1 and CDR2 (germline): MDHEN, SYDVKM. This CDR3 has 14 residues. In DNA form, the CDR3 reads TGTGCCAGCAGTTTAGCTGGACACCTAAACACCATATATTTT. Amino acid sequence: CASSLAGHLNTIYF.

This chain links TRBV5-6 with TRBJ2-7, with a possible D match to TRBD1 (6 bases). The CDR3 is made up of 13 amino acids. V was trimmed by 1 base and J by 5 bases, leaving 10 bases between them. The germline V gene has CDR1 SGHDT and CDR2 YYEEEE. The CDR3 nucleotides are TGTGCCAGCAGCTTGAGGGGGTTAGACGAGCAGTACGTC. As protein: CASSLRGLDEQYV.

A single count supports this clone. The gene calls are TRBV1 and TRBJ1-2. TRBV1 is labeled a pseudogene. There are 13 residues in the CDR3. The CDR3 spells CTSSQGVNYGYTF. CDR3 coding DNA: TGCACCAGCAGCCAAGGTGTGAACTATGGCTACACCTTC.

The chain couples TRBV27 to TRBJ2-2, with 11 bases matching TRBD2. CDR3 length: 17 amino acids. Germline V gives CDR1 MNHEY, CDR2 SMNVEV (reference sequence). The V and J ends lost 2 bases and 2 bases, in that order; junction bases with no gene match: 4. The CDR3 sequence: CASSLVLAGANTGELFF. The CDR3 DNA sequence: TGTGCCAGCAGTTTAGTACTAGCGGGGGCCAACACCGGGGAGCTGTTTTTT.

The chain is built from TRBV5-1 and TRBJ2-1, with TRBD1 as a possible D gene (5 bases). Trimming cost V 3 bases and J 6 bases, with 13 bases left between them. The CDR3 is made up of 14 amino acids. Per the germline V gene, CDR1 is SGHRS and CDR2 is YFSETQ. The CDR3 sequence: CASSSDNRFNEQFF. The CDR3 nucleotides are TGCGCCAGCAGCTCGGACAATCGATTCAATGAGCAGTTCTTC.

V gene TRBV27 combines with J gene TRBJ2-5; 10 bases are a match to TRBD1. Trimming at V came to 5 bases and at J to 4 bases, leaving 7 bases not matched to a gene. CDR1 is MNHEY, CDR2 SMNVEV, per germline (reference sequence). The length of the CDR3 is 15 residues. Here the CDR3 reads CASSATGTGVETQYF. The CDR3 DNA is TGTGCCAGCAGTGCCACCGGGACAGGGGTAGAGACCCAGTACTTC.

The CDR3 loop is CAWSYDRQETQYF. In nucleotides, the CDR3 is TGTGCCTGGAGTTACGACAGACAAGAGACCCAGTACTTC. The gene calls are TRBV30 and TRBJ2-5, with D perhaps TRBD1 (5 bases). The CDR3 sequence is 13 residues long. V was trimmed by 2 bases and J by 2 bases, leaving 9 bases between them. Germline assignment: CDR1 GTSNPN and CDR2 SVGIG (reference sequence).

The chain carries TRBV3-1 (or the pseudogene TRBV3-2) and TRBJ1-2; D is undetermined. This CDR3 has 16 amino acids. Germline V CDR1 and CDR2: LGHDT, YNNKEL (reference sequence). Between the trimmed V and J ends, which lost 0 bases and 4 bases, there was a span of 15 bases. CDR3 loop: CASSQDTMAGGYGYTF. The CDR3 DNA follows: TGTGCCAGCAGCCAAGATACCATGGCAGGCGGCTATGGCTACACCTTC.

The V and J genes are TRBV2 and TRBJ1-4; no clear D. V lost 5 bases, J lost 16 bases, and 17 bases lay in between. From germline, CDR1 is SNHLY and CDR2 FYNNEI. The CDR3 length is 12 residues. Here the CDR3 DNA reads TGTGCCAGCAGTACAGCGGCCGGAGAAAGGTTTTTT. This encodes CASSTAAGERFF.

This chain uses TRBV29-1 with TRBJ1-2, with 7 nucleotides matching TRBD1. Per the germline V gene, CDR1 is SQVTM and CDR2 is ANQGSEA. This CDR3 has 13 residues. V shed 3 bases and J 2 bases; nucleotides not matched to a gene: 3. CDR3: CSVEDRTNYGYTF. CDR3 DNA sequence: TGCAGCGTTGAGGACAGGACCAACTATGGCTACACCTTC.